The 26 T cell receptor beta chains given below trace back to one sample, sequenced in a study of OX40 agonist ivuxolimab in advanced cancers. Library creation used the immunoSEQ multiplex PCR assay. TCRdb re-hosts the immuneACCESS table, in-frame sequences only. Its copies lack some clones; in the studies checked, an unresolved V gene accounts for under half of them, and the cause for the rest is not known. Across this sample there are approximately 84,000 clones, with 94% seen only once. The ten largest make up 2% to 3% of the sample. Material: CD4+ or CD8+ T cells sorted from blood, obtained in a trial of the OX40 agonist ivuxolimab. These TCRs come from an adult with an advanced solid tumor such as melanoma, head and neck, liver or kidney cancer.

CDR3 in amino acids: CASSENRYSNQPQHF. CDR3 coding DNA: TGTGCCAGCAGTGAAAACAGATATAGCAATCAGCCCCAGCATTTT. The chain is built from TRBV2 and TRBJ1-5; D remains ambiguous. CDR1 is SNHLY, CDR2 FYNNEI, per germline. Trimming stripped 2 bases from V and 0 bases from J, with 8 bases between. This CDR3 is built from 15 residues.

The rearrangement joins TRBV12-5 to TRBJ1-5; D perhaps matches TRBD1 (5 bases). The CDR3 spans 13 residues. V lost 6 bases and J lost 4, with 10 bases in between. Germline V gene data show CDR1 as LGHNT and CDR2 as FRNRAP. The CDR3: CASGKGPNQPQHF. The DNA of the CDR3 is TGTGCTAGTGGCAAGGGACCGAATCAGCCCCAGCATTTT.

The chain has TRBV13 and TRBJ2-5, with 12 bases aligning to TRBD1. This CDR3 comprises 20 residues. In germline, CDR1 is PRHDT, CDR2 FYEKMQ (reference sequence). V was pared by 4 bases and J by 2 bases, with 17 bases of the junction left unmatched. CDR3 loop: CASSSGTGGAQRLTQETQYF. In DNA, the CDR3 is TGTGCCAGCAGCTCCGGGACAGGGGGCGCTCAGCGCCTGACTCAAGAGACCCAGTACTTC. Drawing the rest from reference TRBV13 and TRBJ2-5, the complete variable domain is AAGVIQSPRHLIKEKRETATLKCYPIPRHDTVYWYQQGPGQDPQFLISFYEKMQSDKGSIPDRFSAQQFSDYHSELNMSSLELGDSALYFCASSSGTGGAQRLTQETQYFGPGTRLLVL.

The V call is TRBV19, the J call TRBJ1-5, with D possibly matching TRBD1 (6 bases). Germline-derived CDR1 and CDR2 are LNHDA and SQIVND (reference sequence). Trimming removed 8 bases at V and 0 bases at J, with 11 bases between. This CDR3 is built from 14 residues. Here the CDR3 DNA reads TGTGCCAGTTGGGACAAGTATAGCAATCAGCCCCAGCATTTT. Translation: CASWDKYSNQPQHF.

The rearrangement links TRBV6-6 to TRBJ2-3; 11 nucleotides line up with TRBD2. CDR1 MNHNY and CDR2 SVGAGI come from the germline V gene (reference sequence). V was pared by 5 bases and J by 11 bases, with 12 bases of the junction left unmatched. The CDR3 runs to 15 residues. The CDR3 nucleotides read TGTGCCAGCAGTCCCTCTAGCGGGGGGAACCCGCGGCAGTATTTT. Translating gives CASSPSSGGNPRQYF.

The V and J genes are TRBV11-3 and TRBJ2-1; a possible D gene is TRBD1 (6 bases). The CDR3 is made up of 15 amino acids. Germline-derived CDR1 and CDR2 are SGHNT and YENEEA. Trimming stripped 4 bases from V and 3 bases from J, with 13 bases between. The CDR3 nucleotides are TGTGCCAGCAGCTCCAGGGGAAGGGACTACAATGAGCAGTTCTTC. This encodes CASSSRGRDYNEQFF.

The genes are TRBV19 and TRBJ2-1; TRBD2 matches 8 bases. The germline V gene has CDR1 LNHDA and CDR2 SQIVND (reference sequence). The CDR3 loop spans 17 amino acids. V was clipped by 7 bases and J by 4 bases; unmatched bases: 15. CDR3 sequence (DNA): TGTGCCAGTACCCCAAGGAAGCGGGAGTTCCCATACAATGAGCAGTTCTTC. The encoded protein is CASTPRKREFPYNEQFF. Using reference TRBV19 and TRBJ2-1 for the parts outside the CDR3, the full variable domain is DGGITQSPKYLFRKEGQNVTLSCEQNLNHDAMYWYRQDPGQGLRLIYYSQIVNDFQKGDIAEGYSVSREKKESFPLTVTSAQKNPTAFYLCASTPRKREFPYNEQFFGPGTRLTVL.

V usage is TRBV10-3 and J usage is TRBJ2-7; 7 bases fit TRBD2. The V gene end was trimmed by 10 bases and the J gene end by 3 bases; junction bases not matched to a gene: 12. Germline V gene sequence: CDR1 ENHRY, CDR2 SYGVKD. This CDR3 contains 14 residues. CDR3 sequence: CATGLGGNYYEQYF. CDR3 nucleotide sequence: TGTGCCACTGGTCTGGGGGGGAACTACTACGAGCAGTACTTC.

With respect to this clone: The sample holds other DNA sequences that translate to the same CDR3. The rearrangement uses TRBV19 and TRBJ1-1; unclear D gene. The germline CDR1 and CDR2 sequences are LNHDA and SQIVND (reference sequence). V gave up 1 base and J gave up 2 bases, with 5 bases separating them. The CDR3 totals 13 residues. DNA for the CDR3: TGTGCCAGTAGTATAGCAGTAAACACTGAAGCTTTCTTT. This translates into CASSIAVNTEAFF.

The rearrangement uses TRBV28 and TRBJ1-4; 7 nucleotides agree with TRBD1. The CDR3 covers 14 residues. Germline values: CDR1 MDHEN, CDR2 SYDVKM. After removal of 8 bases from V and 8 bases from J, the junction contained 11 bases not matched to a gene. CDR3 sequence: CASLSPDRSEKLFF. Written as DNA, the CDR3 is TGTGCCAGCCTTTCCCCGGACAGGTCGGAAAAACTGTTTTTT.

The chain has TRBV2 and TRBJ1-1; D not resolved. The CDR3 covers 15 residues. Germline values: CDR1 SNHLY, CDR2 FYNNEI. V was shortened by 11 bases and J by 2 bases, with 21 bases between the two germline ends. The CDR3 DNA reads as TGTGCCTCATGGGCCTCTCCGAAGCCCAACACTGAAGCTTTCTTT. This sequence encodes CASWASPKPNTEAFF.

J is TRBJ1-2 and V is TRBV29-1, with D hard to call. Germline assignment: CDR1 SQVTM and CDR2 ANQGSEA. CDR3 length equals 11 residues. V gave up 5 bases and J gave up 2 bases, with 6 bases separating them. CDR3 DNA: TGCAGCGTTCGAACAAACTATGGCTACACCTTC. Translated: CSVRTNYGYTF.

The chain recombines TRBV5-1 with TRBJ2-2, with 8 positions matching TRBD2. Trimming removed 2 bases from V and 0 bases from J; junction bases left unmatched: 12. CDR1 and CDR2 from the germline V gene are SGHRS and YFSETQ. CDR3 size: 19 residues. As DNA, the CDR3 is TGCGCCAGCAGCTTATTGGCGGGGGGCTACTTCCCGAACACCGGGGAGCTGTTTTTT. As protein: CASSLLAGGYFPNTGELFF. The full variable domain, rest sourced from reference TRBV5-1 and TRBJ2-2, is KAGVTQTPRYLIKTRGQQVTLSCSPISGHRSVSWYQQTPGQGLQFLFEYFSETQRNKGNFPGRFSGRQFSNSRSEMNVSTLELGDSALYLCASSLLAGGYFPNTGELFFGEGSRLTVL.

The count of this clone is one. The chain combines TRBV7-9 with TRBJ2-5; 7 bases align to TRBD2. J was trimmed by 10 bases and V by 3 bases; bases with no gene match: 8. Germline V gives CDR1 SEHNR, CDR2 FQNEAQ (reference sequence). The CDR3 spans 13 residues. As DNA, the CDR3 is TGTGCCAGCAGCTTCCACCGTGGGGGGGGCCAGTACTTC. Encoded protein: CASSFHRGGGQYF. Full variable domain (rest looked up from reference TRBV7-9 and TRBJ2-5): DTGVSQNPRHKITKRGQNVTFRCDPISEHNRLYWYRQTLGQGPEFLTYFQNEAQLEKSRLLSDRFSAERPKGSFSTLEIQRTEQGDSAMYLCASSFHRGGGQYFGPGTRLLVL.

The chain has TRBV19 and TRBJ1-1; D unclear. In germline, CDR1 is LNHDA, CDR2 SQIVND (reference sequence). The length of the CDR3 is 13 residues. V shed 5 bases and J shed 1 base, with 8 bases lying between them. The CDR3 region has the DNA TGTGCCAGTAGTCGGGCCCAGAACACTGAAGCTTTCTTT. This translates into CASSRAQNTEAFF.

A single count supports this clone. This chain uses TRBV6-1 with TRBJ1-5; 7 bases match TRBD1. Trimming cost V 3 bases and J 3 bases; bases outside gene matches: 8. Looked up from germline, CDR1 is MNHNS and CDR2 is SASEGT. The CDR3 has 16 amino acids. The CDR3 spells CASSDEQGWDNQPQHF. DNA for the CDR3: TGTGCCAGCAGTGACGAACAGGGGTGGGACAATCAGCCCCAGCATTTT.

V usage is TRBV5-8 and J usage is TRBJ1-5; 7 nucleotides agree with TRBD1. The V gene's germline CDR1 is SGHTS and CDR2 YDEGEE. J gave up 4 bases and V 3 bases, and 7 bases lay outside the gene matches. The CDR3 contains 15 residues. CDR3 sequence reads: CASSYRDSTNQPQHF. The CDR3 coding sequence is TGTGCCAGCAGCTACCGGGACAGCACAAATCAGCCCCAGCATTTT.

This clone was observed a single time. The chain combines TRBV13 with TRBJ1-2; a possible D gene is TRBD1 (5 bases). Germline CDR1 is PRHDT and CDR2 is FYEKMQ (reference sequence). The germline V and J ends were trimmed by 5 bases and 7 bases, with 14 bases remaining between them. The CDR3 contains 13 residues. The CDR3: CASSPEGVSGYTF. CDR3 DNA: TGTGCCAGCAGCCCGGAAGGGGTGAGTGGCTACACCTTC. The full variable domain, its missing parts supplied by reference TRBV13 and TRBJ1-2, is AAGVIQSPRHLIKEKRETATLKCYPIPRHDTVYWYQQGPGQDPQFLISFYEKMQSDKGSIPDRFSAQQFSDYHSELNMSSLELGDSALYFCASSPEGVSGYTFGSGTRLTVV.

The chain links TRBV9 to TRBJ1-2, with 8 bases that match TRBD1. The CDR3 spans 14 residues. Trimming removed 2 bases from V and 4 bases from J; junction bases left unmatched: 4. CDR1 is SGDLS and CDR2 is YYNGEE in the germline V gene. The CDR3 protein is CASSVDRAGYGYTF. CDR3 DNA: TGTGCCAGCAGCGTGGACAGGGCGGGCTATGGCTACACCTTC.

This sequence joins TRBV7-9 and TRBJ2-2; D perhaps matches TRBD2 (6 bases). V dropped 6 bases and J dropped 10 bases, with 12 bases sitting between them. Germline V gives CDR1 SEHNR, CDR2 FQNEAQ (reference sequence). The CDR3 sequence is 12 residues long. Here the CDR3 reads CASSWDSEELFF. The CDR3 nucleotides read TGTGCCAGCAGTTGGGACTCGGAGGAGCTGTTTTTT. Using reference TRBV7-9 and TRBJ2-2 for the parts outside the CDR3, the full variable domain is DTGVSQNPRHKITKRGQNVTFRCDPISEHNRLYWYRQTLGQGPEFLTYFQNEAQLEKSRLLSDRFSAERPKGSFSTLEIQRTEQGDSAMYLCASSWDSEELFFGEGSRLTVL.

The rearrangement uses TRBV30 and TRBJ1-1; D is uncertain. Germline V gives CDR1 GTSNPN, CDR2 SVGIG (reference sequence). V shed 2 bases and J shed 4 bases, with 11 bases lying between them. The CDR3 covers 13 residues. The CDR3: CAWSYPDGTEAFF. The CDR3 DNA reads as TGTGCCTGGAGTTACCCAGATGGCACTGAAGCTTTCTTT. Filled out from reference TRBV30 and TRBJ1-1, the complete variable domain reads SQTIHQWPATLVQPVGSPLSLECTVEGTSNPNLYWYRQAAGRGLQLLFYSVGIGQISSEVPQNLSASRPQDRQFILSSKKLLLSDSGFYLCAWSYPDGTEAFFGQGTRLTVV.

V usage is TRBV2 and J usage is TRBJ1-2; possible D gene TRBD1, 5 bases. The CDR3 totals 13 residues. V was shortened by 7 bases and J by 7 bases, with 16 bases between the two germline ends. In germline, CDR1 is SNHLY, CDR2 FYNNEI. CDR3 residues: CASTAGRGGGYTF. The CDR3 DNA sequence: TGTGCCAGCACGGCAGGGAGAGGAGGTGGCTACACCTTC.

This clone was observed a single time. The gene calls are TRBV28 and TRBJ1-2; D call uncertain. V shed 7 bases and J shed 3 bases, with 15 bases lying between them. Per the germline V gene, CDR1 is MDHEN and CDR2 is SYDVKM. The CDR3 is 14 residues long. CDR3 in amino acids: CASTPARTHYGYTF. The CDR3 nucleotides read TGTGCCAGCACCCCGGCACGCACCCACTATGGCTACACCTTC.

V gene TRBV20-1 combines with J gene TRBJ2-5; D gene ambiguous. Germline V CDR1 and CDR2: DFQATT, SNEGSKA (reference sequence). The length of the CDR3 is 11 residues. The V end was cut by 0 bases, the J end by 9 bases, with 8 bases between. The CDR3 bases are TGCAGTGCTAGAGATGGACGTCCCCAGTACTTC. It specifies CSARDGRPQYF.

The J gene is TRBJ2-7, the V gene TRBV5-1, with D perhaps assigned TRBD1 or TRBD2 (5 bases each). This CDR3 contains 15 residues. In germline, CDR1 is SGHRS, CDR2 YFSETQ. The V end was cut by 4 bases, the J end by 2 bases, with 16 bases between. CDR3 residues: CASSHIPGRPYEQYF. The DNA for the CDR3 is TGCGCCAGCAGCCATATCCCGGGACGACCCTACGAGCAGTACTTC.

This chain connects TRBV6-5 to TRBJ1-2, with TRBD1 matching over 8 bases. The CDR3 sequence is 14 residues long. The germline CDR1 and CDR2 sequences are MNHEY and SVGAGI. The V and J ends lost 2 bases and 6 bases, in that order; junction bases with no gene match: 5. The CDR3 DNA sequence: TGTGCCAGCAGTTACGCCGTGACAGGGGATGGCTACACCTTC. This encodes CASSYAVTGDGYTF.